These 23 T cell receptor beta chains originate from one sample sequenced in a study of CD8 T cells in ankylosing spondylitis. TCRdb redid the calling of the 5' RACE reads with MiXCR, one entry per CDR3 protein. The sample shows about 360,000 distinct CDR3 sequences, roughly 15% of them seen only once. Specimen: blood, either unsorted or a sorted T cell fraction (not recorded which). The source of these receptors is a male donor with ankylosing spondylitis or in good health (not recorded which).

This rearrangement joins TRBV10-3 to TRBJ1-6, with a tentative D call TRBD1 (5 bases). The CDR3 covers 14 residues. Trimming took off 5 bases at V and 6 bases at J, with 11 bases between the two ends. The germline V gene has CDR1 ENHRY and CDR2 SYGVKD. CDR3 sequence (DNA): TGTGCCATCAGTCCCGGGGGGGTTAATTCACCCCTCCACTTT. Translation gives CAISPGGVNSPLHF.

This clonotype has more than one count but fewer than ten. The rearrangement links TRBV3-1 to TRBJ2-3; TRBD1 matches 8 bases. V lost 0 bases, J lost 6 bases, and 5 bases stayed unmatched. The germline V gene has CDR1 LGHDT and CDR2 YNNKEL (reference sequence). This CDR3 comprises 15 residues. DNA of the CDR3: TGTGCCAGCAGCCAAGATGACAGGGGATATGATACGCAGTATTTT. Its translation is CASSQDDRGYDTQYF.

This chain links TRBV19 with TRBJ2-1, with D perhaps matching TRBD1 or TRBD2 (5 bases each). The CDR3 is 13 residues long. V lost 6 bases and J lost 9, with 15 bases in between. Germline V gene data show CDR1 as LNHDA and CDR2 as SQIVND (reference sequence). CDR3: CASSQALGTEQFF. CDR3 bases: TGTGCCAGTAGCCAGGCCTTAGGGACTGAGCAGTTCTTC.

The J gene is TRBJ2-5, the V gene TRBV7-9, with 12 bases aligning to TRBD2. The CDR3 runs 15 residues. Germline assignment: CDR1 SEHNR and CDR2 FQNEAQ (reference sequence). V dropped 0 bases and J dropped 5; count of bases not matched to a gene: 1. The CDR3 DNA follows: TGTGCCAGCAGCTTAGCTGGGACTAGCGGGGAGACCCAGTACTTC. Amino acids: CASSLAGTSGETQYF.

The chain uses TRBV10-3 and TRBJ2-7, with TRBD2 identical over 10 bases. The CDR3 runs 18 residues. V lost 8 bases and J lost 4; bases outside the gene matches: 20. Germline V gene data show CDR1 as ENHRY and CDR2 as SYGVKD. CDR3 sequence (DNA): TGTGCCATCTGTTTTTTGTCCCGCAGCGGGAGGGATTCATACGAGCAGTACTTC. This encodes CAICFLSRSGRDSYEQYF.

This clonotype was seen a few times. This chain connects TRBV27 to TRBJ2-7; D might be TRBD1 or TRBD2, each matching 5 bases. This CDR3 spans 14 amino acids. The germline V gene has CDR1 MNHEY and CDR2 SMNVEV (reference sequence). V was clipped by 4 bases and J by 4 bases, with 14 bases between them. The CDR3 sequence is CASSSSGTRYEQYF. Here the CDR3 DNA reads TGTGCCAGCAGTTCGTCCGGGACGAGATACGAGCAGTACTTC.

This clonotype has a handful of counts. The chain uses TRBV30 and TRBJ1-4; D is possibly TRBD1 (5 bases). The CDR3 is 14 residues long. CDR1 GTSNPN and CDR2 SVGIG come from the germline V gene (reference sequence). Trimming took 1 base from V and 3 from J, leaving 9 bases between them. The CDR3 protein is CAWSGGTPNEKLFF. The CDR3 nucleotides read TGTGCCTGGAGTGGAGGGACCCCTAATGAAAAACTGTTTTTT.

The chain employs TRBV20-1 and TRBJ2-5; 8 bases map to TRBD2. From germline, CDR1 is DFQATT and CDR2 SNEGSKA (reference sequence). The CDR3 is 13 residues long. The V gene end was trimmed by 6 bases and the J gene end by 0 bases; junction bases not matched to a gene: 3. The CDR3 loop reads CSAHGGDQETQYF. The CDR3 DNA is TGCAGTGCCCACGGGGGGGACCAAGAGACCCAGTACTTC.

This clonotype has ten or more counts. The chain links TRBV29-1 to TRBJ2-2; 7 bases line up with TRBD1. The germline V gene has CDR1 SQVTM and CDR2 ANQGSEA. This CDR3 is 14 amino acids long. V dropped 5 bases and J dropped 6; count of bases not matched to a gene: 9. CDR3 loop: CSVSTGTVPGELFF. The CDR3 nucleotides are TGCAGCGTTTCGACAGGGACCGTGCCCGGGGAGCTGTTTTTT.

This chain uses TRBV21-1 with TRBJ2-7; TRBD1, the table's D call, was not compared with the DNA. TRBV21-1 has pseudogene status. The length of the CDR3 is 14 residues. As DNA, the CDR3 is TGTGCCAGCAGCAAAGATGCAGGGATGGACGAGCAGTACTTC. Its translation is CASSKDAGMDEQYF.

V and J are TRBV20-1 and TRBJ2-7; D may be TRBD1 (6 bases). The germline V gene encodes CDR1 DFQATT and CDR2 SNEGSKA (reference sequence). The CDR3 is made up of 14 amino acids. V was clipped by 5 bases and J by 2 bases, with 16 bases between them. CDR3 in DNA: TGCAGTGCTGCCAGGGGCGAAGGGCCCTACGAGCAGTACTTC. This encodes CSAARGEGPYEQYF.

There are a few counts of this clonotype. The chain carries TRBV12-5 and TRBJ1-5; TRBD1 might be the D (6 bases). CDR1 is LGHNT, CDR2 FRNRAP, per germline. The CDR3 length is 17 residues. Trimming removed 1 base from V and 0 bases from J, with 13 bases in between. Here the CDR3 DNA reads TGTGCTAGTGGTTTGGCAGGGGAGGGAGGTAGCAATCAGCCCCAGCATTTT. Translation: CASGLAGEGGSNQPQHF.

The V gene is TRBV24-1, the J gene TRBJ2-3; a possible D gene is TRBD2 (5 bases). Germline V lookup: CDR1 KGHDR, CDR2 SFDVKD. The CDR3 sequence is 16 residues long. V was trimmed by 3 bases and J by 4 bases, leaving 16 bases between them. Here the CDR3 reads CATSDTGSDLADTQYF. CDR3 bases: TGTGCCACCAGTGATACGGGGTCGGATCTCGCAGATACGCAGTATTTT.

The chain has TRBV5-1 and TRBJ2-7, with 9 positions matching TRBD2. Germline CDR1 reads SGHRS; CDR2 reads YFSETQ. Trimming at V came to 5 bases and at J to 6 bases, leaving 9 bases not matched to a gene. This CDR3 is 14 amino acids long. The CDR3 DNA is TGCGCCAGCAGGCGAGCGGGACTAGCTTCCGAGCAGTACTTC. Its translation: CASRRAGLASEQYF.

The V call is TRBV5-1, the J call TRBJ2-7; 10 bases align to TRBD2. Germline lookup yields CDR1 SGHRS and CDR2 YFSETQ. The CDR3 spans 18 residues. With V trimmed by 1 base and J by 0 bases, 10 bases remained unmatched. As DNA, the CDR3 is TGCGCCAGCAGCTTGAGTTCTAGCGGGGGCACGTTCTCCTACGAGCAGTACTTC. This gives the protein CASSLSSSGGTFSYEQYF. Looking up the rest from reference TRBV5-1 and TRBJ2-7 gives the full variable domain: KAGVTQTPRYLIKTRGQQVTLSCSPISGHRSVSWYQQTPGQGLQFLFEYFSETQRNKGNFPGRFSGRQFSNSRSEMNVSTLELGDSALYLCASSLSSSGGTFSYEQYFGPGTRLTVT.

This clonotype has more than one count but fewer than ten. The chain joins TRBV5-1 to TRBJ1-4; perhaps TRBD1 as D (5 bases). This CDR3 spans 15 amino acids. Trimming removed 4 bases at V and 0 bases at J, with 10 bases between. Germline loops: CDR1 SGHRS, CDR2 YFSETQ. CDR3: CASSPRGTTNEKLFF. Written as DNA, the CDR3 is TGCGCCAGCAGCCCTCGGGGCACAACTAATGAAAAACTGTTTTTT.

This clonotype was detected only a few times. The J gene is TRBJ2-1, the V gene TRBV4-2; the D is unclear. From germline, CDR1 is LGHNA and CDR2 YNFKEQ. The germline V and J ends were trimmed by 0 bases and 3 bases, with 15 bases remaining between them. The CDR3 extends over 17 amino acids. The CDR3, as DNA: TGTGCCAGCAGCCAAGATCCTACTTCCCCGAGCTACAATGAGCAGTTCTTC. Its protein is CASSQDPTSPSYNEQFF.

The J gene is TRBJ1-2, the V gene TRBV12-3 or TRBV12-4; possibly TRBD1 for D (5 bases). Trimming removed 7 bases from V and 6 bases from J, with 12 bases in between. The CDR3 sequence is 12 residues long. CDR3 loop: CASTLDSNGYTF. The CDR3 DNA reads as TGTGCCAGCACCCTCGACAGTAATGGCTACACCTTC.

This clonotype was observed at least ten times. The chain uses TRBV29-1 and TRBJ1-1; a possible D gene is TRBD1 (6 bases). This CDR3 contains 9 residues. Trimming took off 3 bases at V and 12 bases at J, with 8 bases between the two ends. The germline CDR1 and CDR2 sequences are SQVTM and ANQGSEA. The CDR3 nucleotides read TGCAGCGTTGACAGGGGACCTTTCTTT. It codes for CSVDRGPFF.

The rearrangement uses TRBV5-1 and TRBJ2-7; no clear D gene. Between the trimmed V and J ends, which lost 5 bases and 5 bases, there was a span of 11 bases. Germline V gives CDR1 SGHRS, CDR2 YFSETQ. The length of the CDR3 is 12 residues. The CDR3 DNA follows: TGCGCCAGCAGGTTGACCGGAGACGAGCAGTACTTC. As protein: CASRLTGDEQYF.

The chain links TRBV18 to TRBJ2-2; a weak D match, TRBD1 (6 bases). Trimming removed 2 bases from V and 0 bases from J, with 7 bases in between. CDR3 length: 15 residues. Germline CDR1 KGHSH, CDR2 LQKENI. The CDR3 region is CASSPEGANTGELFF. The CDR3 nucleotides are TGTGCCAGCTCACCAGAGGGGGCGAACACCGGGGAGCTGTTTTTT.

This clonotype was seen a handful of times. The rearrangement links TRBV5-1 to TRBJ2-1; D is unresolved. The V end lost 0 bases, the J end lost 8 bases, and 3 bases lay between the germline ends. CDR3 size: 11 residues. Germline V CDR1 and CDR2: SGHRS, YFSETQ. The CDR3 loop reads CASSLDHEQFF. The DNA for the CDR3 is TGCGCCAGCAGCTTGGATCATGAGCAGTTCTTC.

V gene TRBV7-9 combines with J gene TRBJ2-3; weak D call: TRBD2 (7 bases). The germline V gene has CDR1 SEHNR and CDR2 FQNEAQ (reference sequence). The CDR3 is 12 residues long. Between the trimmed V and J ends, which lost 4 bases and 10 bases, there was a span of 12 bases. The CDR3 DNA follows: TGTGCCAGCAGCTCCCCGGGGGGCCCGCAGTATTTT. Its translation: CASSSPGGPQYF. The full variable domain, its missing parts supplied by reference TRBV7-9 and TRBJ2-3, is DTGVSQNPRHKITKRGQNVTFRCDPISEHNRLYWYRQTLGQGPEFLTYFQNEAQLEKSRLLSDRFSAERPKGSFSTLEIQRTEQGDSAMYLCASSSPGGPQYFGPGTRLTVL.